This T cell receptor (beta chain) emerged from a study of blood T cell repertoires in COVID-19. The germline V gene has CDR1 SQVTM and CDR2 ANQGSEA. Germline trimming cut 7 bases from V and 1 base from J; bases unmatched to any gene: 11. The CDR3 has 15 residues. Clones were read by immunoSEQ multiplex PCR, and TCRdb kept only the in-frame ones, dropping some. The repertoire has about 190,000 clones, about 85% of them found once; the top ten carry around 25%. This receptor was obtained from a woman between 40 and 50 years old in a cohort exposed to, infected with or recovered from COVID-19 (not recorded which). Sequencing input: PBMCs or T cells enriched from blood (not recorded which). This chain links TRBV29-1 with TRBJ1-1; 8 nucleotides match TRBD1. The CDR3 DNA reads TGCAGCGCCAATAACCTCGGACAGGGGAACACTGAAGCTTTCTTT. Translation gives CSANNLGQGNTEAFF.